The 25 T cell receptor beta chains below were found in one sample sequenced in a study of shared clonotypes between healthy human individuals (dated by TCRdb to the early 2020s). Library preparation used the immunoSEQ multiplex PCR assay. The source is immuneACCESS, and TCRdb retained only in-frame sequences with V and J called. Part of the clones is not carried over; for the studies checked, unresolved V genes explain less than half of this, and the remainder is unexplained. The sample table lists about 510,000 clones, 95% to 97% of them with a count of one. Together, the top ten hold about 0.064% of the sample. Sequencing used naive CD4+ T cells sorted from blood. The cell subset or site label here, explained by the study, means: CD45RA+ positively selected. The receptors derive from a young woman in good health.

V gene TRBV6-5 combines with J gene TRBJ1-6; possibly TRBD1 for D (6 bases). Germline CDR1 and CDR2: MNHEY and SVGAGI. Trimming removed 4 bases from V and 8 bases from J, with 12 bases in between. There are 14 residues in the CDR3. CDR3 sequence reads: CASSFWTEHSPLHF. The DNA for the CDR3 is TGTGCCAGCAGTTTCTGGACAGAGCATTCACCCCTCCACTTT.

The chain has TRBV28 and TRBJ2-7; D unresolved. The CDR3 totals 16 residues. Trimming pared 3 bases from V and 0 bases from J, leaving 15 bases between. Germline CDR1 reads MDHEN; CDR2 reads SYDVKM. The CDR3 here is CASSFRTARSSYEQYF. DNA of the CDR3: TGTGCCAGCAGTTTCCGAACCGCGAGGAGCTCCTACGAGCAGTACTTC.

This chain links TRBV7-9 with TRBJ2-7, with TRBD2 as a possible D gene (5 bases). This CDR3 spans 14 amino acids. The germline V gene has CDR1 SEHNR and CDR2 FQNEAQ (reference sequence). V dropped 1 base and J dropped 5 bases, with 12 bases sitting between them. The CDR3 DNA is TGTGCCAGCAGCTTAGACCCGGACTTCGACGAGCAGTACTTC. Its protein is CASSLDPDFDEQYF.

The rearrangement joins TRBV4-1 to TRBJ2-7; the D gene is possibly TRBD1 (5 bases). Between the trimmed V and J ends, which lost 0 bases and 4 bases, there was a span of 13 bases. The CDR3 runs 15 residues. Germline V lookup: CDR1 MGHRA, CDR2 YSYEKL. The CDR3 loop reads CASSQDPGLSYEQYF. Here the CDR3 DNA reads TGCGCCAGCAGCCAAGATCCAGGGCTTTCTTACGAGCAGTACTTC.

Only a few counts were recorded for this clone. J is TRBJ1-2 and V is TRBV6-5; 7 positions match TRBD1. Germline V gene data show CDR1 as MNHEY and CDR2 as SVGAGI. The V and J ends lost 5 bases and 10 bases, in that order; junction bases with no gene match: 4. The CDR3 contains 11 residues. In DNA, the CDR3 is TGTGCCAGCAGTCGGGACAGCGCCTACACCTTC. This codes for CASSRDSAYTF.

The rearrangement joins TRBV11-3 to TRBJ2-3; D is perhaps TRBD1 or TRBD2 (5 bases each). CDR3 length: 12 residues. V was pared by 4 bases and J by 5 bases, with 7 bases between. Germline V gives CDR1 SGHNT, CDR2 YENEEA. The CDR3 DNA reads TGTGCCAGCAGCTCGAGGGGAGATACGCAGTATTTT. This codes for CASSSRGDTQYF.

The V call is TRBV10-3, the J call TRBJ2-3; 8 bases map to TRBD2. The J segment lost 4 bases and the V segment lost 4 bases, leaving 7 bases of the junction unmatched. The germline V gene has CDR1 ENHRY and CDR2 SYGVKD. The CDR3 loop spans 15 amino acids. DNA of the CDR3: TGTGCCATCAGTGGAGCGGGAGTCTGGGCAGATACGCAGTATTTT. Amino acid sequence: CAISGAGVWADTQYF.

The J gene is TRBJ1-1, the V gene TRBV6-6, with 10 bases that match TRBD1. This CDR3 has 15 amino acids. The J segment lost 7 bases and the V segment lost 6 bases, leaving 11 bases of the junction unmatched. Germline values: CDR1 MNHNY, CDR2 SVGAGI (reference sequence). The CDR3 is CASSLATGGHGEAFF. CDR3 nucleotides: TGTGCCAGCAGCCTCGCGACAGGGGGCCACGGTGAAGCTTTCTTT.

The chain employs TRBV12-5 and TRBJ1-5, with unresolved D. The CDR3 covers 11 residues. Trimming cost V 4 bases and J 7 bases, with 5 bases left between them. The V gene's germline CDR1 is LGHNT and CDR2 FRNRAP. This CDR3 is CASGSRQPQHF. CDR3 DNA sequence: TGTGCTAGTGGTTCGAGACAGCCCCAGCATTTT.

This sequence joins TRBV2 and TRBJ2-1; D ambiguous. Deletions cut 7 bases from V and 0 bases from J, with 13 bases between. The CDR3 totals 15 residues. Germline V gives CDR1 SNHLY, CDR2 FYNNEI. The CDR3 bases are TGTGCCAGCATCAACGGGCGAAACTCCTACAATGAGCAGTTCTTC. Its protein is CASINGRNSYNEQFF. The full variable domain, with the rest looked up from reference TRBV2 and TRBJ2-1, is EPEVTQTPSHQVTQMGQEVILRCVPISNHLYFYWYRQILGQKVEFLVSFYNNEISEKSEIFDDQFSVERPDGSNFTLKIRSTKLEDSAMYFCASINGRNSYNEQFFGPGTRLTVL.

The DNA of the CDR3 is TGCGCCAGCAGCTTCTTAGCGGGAGACGGTGGGCAAGAGACCCAGTACTTC. Translated: CASSFLAGDGGQETQYF. The chain joins TRBV5-1 to TRBJ2-5, with 9 bases aligning to TRBD2. V shed 2 bases and J 2 bases; nucleotides not matched to a gene: 10. Germline-derived CDR1 and CDR2 are SGHRS and YFSETQ. The CDR3 spans 17 residues. Combining the CDR3 with reference TRBV5-1 and TRBJ2-5 gives the whole variable domain KAGVTQTPRYLIKTRGQQVTLSCSPISGHRSVSWYQQTPGQGLQFLFEYFSETQRNKGNFPGRFSGRQFSNSRSEMNVSTLELGDSALYLCASSFLAGDGGQETQYFGPGTRLLVL.

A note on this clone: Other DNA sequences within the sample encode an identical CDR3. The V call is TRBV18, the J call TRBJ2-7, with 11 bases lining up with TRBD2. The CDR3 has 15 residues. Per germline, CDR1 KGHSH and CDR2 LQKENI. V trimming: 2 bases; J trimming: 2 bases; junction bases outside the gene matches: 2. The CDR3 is CASSPGTSGTYEQYF. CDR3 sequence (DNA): TGTGCCAGCTCACCAGGGACTAGCGGAACCTACGAGCAGTACTTC.

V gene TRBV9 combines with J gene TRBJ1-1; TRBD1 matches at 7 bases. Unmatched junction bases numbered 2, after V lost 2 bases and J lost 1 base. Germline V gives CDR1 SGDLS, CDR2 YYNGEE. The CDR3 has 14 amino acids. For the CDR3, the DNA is TGTGCCAGCAGCGTGGGACAGCCGAACACTGAAGCTTTCTTT. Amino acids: CASSVGQPNTEAFF.

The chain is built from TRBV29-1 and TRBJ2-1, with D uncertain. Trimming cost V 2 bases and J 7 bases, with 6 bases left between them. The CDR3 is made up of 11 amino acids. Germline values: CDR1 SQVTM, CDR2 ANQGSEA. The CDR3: CSVEPGNEQFF. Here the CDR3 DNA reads TGCAGCGTTGAACCCGGGAATGAGCAGTTCTTC.

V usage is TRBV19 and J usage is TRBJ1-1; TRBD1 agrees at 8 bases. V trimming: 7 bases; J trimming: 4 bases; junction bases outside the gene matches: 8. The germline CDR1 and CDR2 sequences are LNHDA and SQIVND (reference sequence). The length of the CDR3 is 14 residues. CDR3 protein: CASTPQGASTEAFF. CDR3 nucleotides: TGTGCCAGTACCCCGCAGGGGGCGAGCACTGAAGCTTTCTTT.

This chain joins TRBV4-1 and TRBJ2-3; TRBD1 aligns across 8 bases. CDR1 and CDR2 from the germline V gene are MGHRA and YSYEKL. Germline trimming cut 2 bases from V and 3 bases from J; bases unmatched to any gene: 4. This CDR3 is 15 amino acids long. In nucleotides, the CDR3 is TGCGCCAGCAGCCAACTTCGACAGGGGACAGATACGCAGTATTTT. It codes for CASSQLRQGTDTQYF.

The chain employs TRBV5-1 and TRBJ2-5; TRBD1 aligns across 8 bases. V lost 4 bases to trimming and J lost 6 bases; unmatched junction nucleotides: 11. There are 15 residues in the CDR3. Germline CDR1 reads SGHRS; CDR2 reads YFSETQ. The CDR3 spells CASSPPTQGAKTQYF. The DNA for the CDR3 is TGCGCCAGCAGCCCACCGACCCAGGGGGCGAAGACCCAGTACTTC.

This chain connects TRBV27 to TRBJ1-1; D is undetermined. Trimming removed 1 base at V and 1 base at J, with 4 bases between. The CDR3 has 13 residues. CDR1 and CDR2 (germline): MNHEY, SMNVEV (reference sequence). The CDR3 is CASSLWGNTEAFF. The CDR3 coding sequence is TGTGCCAGCAGTTTATGGGGGAACACTGAAGCTTTCTTT.

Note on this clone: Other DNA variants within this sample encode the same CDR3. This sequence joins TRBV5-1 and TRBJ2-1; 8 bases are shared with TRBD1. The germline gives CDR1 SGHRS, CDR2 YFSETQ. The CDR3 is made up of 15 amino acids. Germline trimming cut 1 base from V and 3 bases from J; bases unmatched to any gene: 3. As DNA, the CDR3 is TGCGCCAGCAGCTTGTCAGGGGGCCTCTACAATGAGCAGTTCTTC. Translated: CASSLSGGLYNEQFF.

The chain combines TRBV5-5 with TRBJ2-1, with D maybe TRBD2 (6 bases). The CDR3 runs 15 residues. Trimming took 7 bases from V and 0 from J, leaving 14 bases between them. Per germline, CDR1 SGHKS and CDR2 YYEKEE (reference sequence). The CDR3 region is CASGCGGDSYNEQFF. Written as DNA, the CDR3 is TGTGCCAGCGGATGTGGCGGGGACTCCTACAATGAGCAGTTCTTC. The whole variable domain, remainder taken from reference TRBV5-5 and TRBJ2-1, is DAGVTQSPTHLIKTRGQQVTLRCSPISGHKSVSWYQQVLGQGPQFIFQYYEKEERGRGNFPDRFSARQFPNYSSELNVNALLLGDSALYLCASGCGGDSYNEQFFGPGTRLTVL.

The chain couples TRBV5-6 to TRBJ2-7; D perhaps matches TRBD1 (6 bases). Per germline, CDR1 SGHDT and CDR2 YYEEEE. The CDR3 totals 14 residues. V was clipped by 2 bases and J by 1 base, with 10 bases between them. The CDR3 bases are TGTGCCAGCAGCTTTGGGACACTTTCCTACGAGCAGTACTTC. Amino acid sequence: CASSFGTLSYEQYF.

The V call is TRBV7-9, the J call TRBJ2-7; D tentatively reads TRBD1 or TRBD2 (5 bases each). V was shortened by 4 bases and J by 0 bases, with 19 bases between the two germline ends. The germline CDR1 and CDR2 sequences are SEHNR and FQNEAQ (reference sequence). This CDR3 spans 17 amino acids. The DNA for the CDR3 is TGTGCCAGCAGCTCCCCCGCCGGGACCGCAAGCTCCTACGAGCAGTACTTC. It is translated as CASSSPAGTASSYEQYF.

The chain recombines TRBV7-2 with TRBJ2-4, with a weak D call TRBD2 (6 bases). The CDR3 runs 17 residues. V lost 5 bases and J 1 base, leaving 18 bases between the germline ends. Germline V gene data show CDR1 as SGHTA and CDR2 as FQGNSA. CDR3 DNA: TGTGCCAGCAGCCCAAGGAGGGGAAGCGCGGCCAAAAACATTCAGTACTTC. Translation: CASSPRRGSAAKNIQYF.

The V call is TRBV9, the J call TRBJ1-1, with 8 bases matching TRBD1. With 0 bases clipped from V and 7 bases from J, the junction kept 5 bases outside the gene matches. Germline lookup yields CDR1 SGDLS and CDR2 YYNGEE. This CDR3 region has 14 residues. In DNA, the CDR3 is TGTGCCAGCAGCGTAGGTACAGGGGGTTATGAAGCTTTCTTT. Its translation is CASSVGTGGYEAFF.

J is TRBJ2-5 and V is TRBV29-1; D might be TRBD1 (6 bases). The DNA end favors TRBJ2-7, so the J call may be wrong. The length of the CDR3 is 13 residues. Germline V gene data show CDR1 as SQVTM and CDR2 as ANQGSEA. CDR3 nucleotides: TGCAGCGCCGGTTCGGGATTCAGGGGCGAGCAGTACTTC. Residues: CSAGSGFRGEQYF.